This record covers a single T cell receptor beta chain. This clone turned up a few times. Its target antigen remains unknown. Base qualities were left out, and no much larger clone turns up one base away. This record belongs to a study of blood T cell repertoires in COVID-19 (dated by TCRdb to 2020 to 2021). Regarding the complete study: Samples from collaborators originated in the United States, Italy and Spain and spanned both the acute and convalescent phases of COVID-19. The material from the prospective study consisted of cDNA or gDNA derived from T cells, B-cell-depleted T cells, or PBMCs. Deeply sampled blood TCRbeta repertoires from subjects exposed to, actively infected with, or recovered from COVID-19 were included in the dataset. A freely available public database, intended as a resource for researchers studying the immune response to SARS-CoV-2, is where the repertoires were released. Samples came from the ongoing ImmuneRACE study (first 160 participants) plus 1,254 subjects from 6 global collaborators. Sample metadata almost always included a de-identified subject ID, COVID-19 status, age in years and sex. Where available, HLA class I and class II types were obtained from metadata supplied by the sample provider rather than from assay-based typing.

Whole blood was collected in K2EDTA tubes by collaborating institutions according to the institutions' own protocols. For TCRbeta analysis, collaborators shipped samples as frozen whole blood, isolated PBMCs, or DNA extracted from either of those sample types. Study-level results and caveats: The quantity of clinical and demographic metadata differed by source and by participant and was supplied without curation.

TCRbeta CDR3 regions were amplified from genomic DNA by means of the immunoSEQ Assay, a bias-controlled multiplex PCR. For the original study's pipeline: Nucleated cell counts per sample were estimated from amplification of reference gene primers within the assay. Sequence reads were collapsed and filtered to measure the absolute abundance of every unique TCRbeta CDR3 rearrangement. For each sample, productive Simpson clonality was calculated by taking the square root of Simpson's diversity index across productive rearrangements. This immuneACCESS table, as held by TCRdb, lists in-frame sequences with V and J called but not all clones. Of the missing ones, under half trace to an unresolved V gene in checked studies; the others have no known cause. The V and J calls and clone size are taken from that table; D and trimming were inferred from the DNA. The sample contains some 370,000 clones, 85% to 90% of them found a single time. 6.5% to 7% of the sample is in the top ten clones.

From the germline V gene, CDR1 is SGDLS and CDR2 is YYNGEE. V and J are trimmed by 3 bases and 2 bases, and the gene matches miss 4 bases of the junction. The CDR3 holds 15 amino acids from the cysteine to the phenylalanine. CDR3 DNA only is kept here, 45 bases in frame from base 1. Sequencing input: peripheral blood. The V gene is TRBV9 and the J gene is TRBJ2-7, and 11 junction bases match TRBD2. This receptor was obtained from a young man with active or convalescent COVID-19. The encoded CDR3 is CASSGGTSGTYEQYF. The DNA sequence is given as TGTGCCAGCAGCGGCGGGACTAGCGGAACCTACGAGCAGTACTTC.